In its sample, the clone carrying this TCR beta chain was seen a few times. Its specificity is unknown. The data were obtained in a study of T cell repertoires in cytomegalovirus infection. TCRdb re-derived calls from the reads in MiXCR, one entry per CDR3 protein. Counted here are a few hundred thousand distinct CDR3 sequences, about 28% occurring once; the ten biggest clones make up 20%. The CDR3 covers 14 residues. V was pared by 2 bases and J by 6 bases, with 11 bases between. Looked up from germline, CDR1 is MDHEN and CDR2 is SYDVKM. The material was cultured PBMCs, obtained from culture after CMV antigen stimulation. This TCR was sampled from a human donor in good health (CMV status not recorded). Some clones in this sample may be carry-over from other donors' samples. The chain links TRBV28 to TRBJ2-4; tentative D call: TRBD1 (6 bases). The CDR3 nucleotides are TGTGCCAGCAGTTTAGTGGGGGCGCGAAACATTCAGTACTTC. Translated, it gives CASSLVGARNIQYF.